The present entry profiles one TCR beta chain with its context. One end of the junction fails to match germline, which may point to a read error. The data are from a study of tumor-infiltrating lymphocytes in primary liver carcinoma. CDR3 length: 15 residues. CDR1 and CDR2 from the germline V gene are LGHNA and YNFKEQ. With about 470 ng total RNA as template and a constant-region primer, TCR beta cDNA was made. Library construction for TCR beta comprised three nested multiplex PCR rounds performed with slightly modified ARM-PCR. The opening two PCR rounds, nine to eleven cycles each, paired TRBV1-TRBV30 forward primers with a C-beta reverse primer. TCRdb reprocessed the multiplex PCR reads via MiXCR and lists one record per CDR3 protein. The data hold over 35,000 distinct CDR3 sequences, with approximately 73% observed a single time. Co-extracted RNA and DNA came from around 18-30 mg of unsorted bulk tissue.

The TCR sequence derives from a man aged 35 to 55 with primary liver carcinoma and hepatitis B virus infection. The sequenced sample was liver tumor tissue from sampling region 4. Described subset: tumor region T4, right-lateral pole. This rearrangement joins TRBV4-2 to TRBJ2-1, with D tentatively TRBD2 (6 bases). CDR3 nucleotide sequence: TGTGCCAGCAGCCAAGAGTGGACTACTGGCGGTGAGCAATTCTTC. Translated: CASSQEWTTGGEQFF.